These 19 T cell receptor beta chains share one sample of origin, sequenced in a study of shared clonotypes between healthy human individuals. The protocol was immunoSEQ multiplex PCR, while the TCRdb copy is restricted to in-frame clones and leaves out a portion. The data show some 1,600,000 clones, 95% to 99% seen once. The specimen was naive CD4+ T cells sorted from blood. Described subset: CD45RA+ positively selected. Every receptor here comes from a man under 40 in good health.

The table lists this clone with a count of one. This specimen includes other DNA sequences encoding the same CDR3. The CDR3 here is CASSDSYEQYF. The CDR3 DNA follows: TGTGCCAGCAGCGACAGTTACGAGCAGTACTTC. J is TRBJ2-7 and V is TRBV28, with D perhaps TRBD1 (5 bases). V gave up 6 bases and J gave up 4 bases, with 7 bases separating them. Per germline, CDR1 MDHEN and CDR2 SYDVKM. This CDR3 is built from 11 residues.

Only one count was recorded for this clone. J is TRBJ1-2 and V is TRBV19, with D perhaps matching TRBD1 (5 bases). CDR1 and CDR2 (germline): LNHDA, SQIVND (reference sequence). CDR3 length: 13 residues. Trimming left V 7 bases short and J 2 bases short, with 11 bases between. CDR3 in amino acids: CASTADINYGYTF. DNA of the CDR3: TGTGCCAGTACGGCGGACATCAACTATGGCTACACCTTC.

This chain joins TRBV5-8 and TRBJ1-5, with D perhaps TRBD1 (5 bases). The CDR3 sequence is 14 residues long. V lost 5 bases and J 4 bases, leaving 13 bases between the germline ends. Germline assignment: CDR1 SGHTS and CDR2 YDEGEE. The CDR3 is CASRLDQGNQPQHF. In DNA, the CDR3 is TGTGCCAGCAGACTGGACCAGGGTAATCAGCCCCAGCATTTT.

This clone was picked up one time. The V gene is TRBV19, the J gene TRBJ2-3; TRBD1 matches 7 bases. The length of the CDR3 is 14 residues. Germline CDR1 is LNHDA and CDR2 is SQIVND (reference sequence). J was trimmed by 3 bases and V by 5 bases; bases with no gene match: 5. This CDR3 is CASSLRQGTDTQYF. CDR3 sequence (DNA): TGTGCCAGTAGTCTACGACAGGGAACAGATACGCAGTATTTT.

This rearrangement joins TRBV5-1 to TRBJ2-5; TRBD1 aligns across 7 bases. CDR1 is SGHRS, CDR2 YFSETQ, per germline. The CDR3 is made up of 13 amino acids. J lost 5 bases, V lost 4 bases, and 5 bases had no gene match. Here the CDR3 DNA reads TGCGCCAGCAGCCCGGGGACAGTTGAGACCCAGTACTTC. Its protein product is CASSPGTVETQYF.

This chain uses TRBV27 with TRBJ2-7; D is possibly TRBD1 (6 bases). Trimming left V 3 bases short and J 4 bases short, with 13 bases between. The CDR3 length is 14 residues. Germline CDR1 and CDR2: MNHEY and SMNVEV (reference sequence). CDR3 nucleotides: TGTGCCAGCAGTTTTGGACAGACGAAATACGAGCAGTACTTC. Its translation: CASSFGQTKYEQYF.

The chain links TRBV4-3 to TRBJ2-1; no firm D call. Per germline, CDR1 LGHNA and CDR2 YSLEER. The CDR3 length is 14 residues. Trimming stripped 0 bases from V and 0 bases from J, with 3 bases between. The CDR3 loop reads CASSQELSYNEQFF. CDR3 DNA sequence: TGCGCCAGCAGCCAAGAACTCTCCTACAATGAGCAGTTCTTC.

To note about this clone: Other DNA sequences in this specimen translate into the identical CDR3. The chain is built from TRBV6-5 and TRBJ2-1; 9 positions match TRBD1. Trimming cost V 8 bases and J 1 base; bases outside gene matches: 3. The CDR3 has 14 residues. Germline V gives CDR1 MNHEY, CDR2 SVGAGI. This CDR3 is CASSTGGSYNEQFF. CDR3 nucleotides: TGTGCCAGCTCGACAGGGGGTTCCTACAATGAGCAGTTCTTC.

The V call is TRBV7-3, the J call TRBJ1-1; D is perhaps TRBD1 (6 bases). V dropped 2 bases and J dropped 1 base, with 8 bases sitting between them. CDR3 length equals 14 residues. The germline V gene encodes CDR1 SGHTA and CDR2 FQGTGA. CDR3 in amino acids: CASSLAGANTEAFF. CDR3 nucleotides: TGTGCCAGCAGCTTAGCAGGGGCGAACACTGAAGCTTTCTTT.

As DNA, the CDR3 is TGTGCCATTCGACTAGCGGGCTACAATGAGCAGTTCTTC. This encodes CAIRLAGYNEQFF. The V gene is TRBV6-6, the J gene TRBJ2-1; 10 positions agree with TRBD2. The V gene end was trimmed by 10 bases and the J gene end by 3 bases; junction bases not matched to a gene: 3. The CDR3 is 13 amino acids. Per germline, CDR1 MNHNY and CDR2 SVGAGI (reference sequence).

The CDR3 spells CASSESPQGNGYTF. The CDR3 region has the DNA TGCGCCAGCAGTGAGTCCCCTCAGGGGAACGGCTACACCTTC. The rearrangement joins TRBV10-2 to TRBJ1-2, with a weak D call TRBD1 (6 bases). V was pared by 0 bases and J by 8 bases, with 13 bases between. Germline CDR1 is WSHSY and CDR2 is SAAADI. This CDR3 is built from 14 residues.

The genes are TRBV5-4 and TRBJ2-5, with TRBD2 identical over 8 bases. CDR3 length: 14 residues. The junction had 5 bases not matched to a gene; V was cut back by 2 bases and J by 5 bases. Germline V gene data show CDR1 as SGHNT and CDR2 as YYREEE (reference sequence). DNA for the CDR3: TGTGCCAGCAGCTTAGCGGGAGAACCGGAGACCCAGTACTTC. Amino acids: CASSLAGEPETQYF.

The chain is built from TRBV27 and TRBJ2-2, with 7 bases lining up with TRBD1. The CDR3 has 14 residues. V was pared by 10 bases and J by 0 bases, with 5 bases of the junction left unmatched. Germline V CDR1 and CDR2: MNHEY, SMNVEV (reference sequence). The CDR3 is CATSGTANTGELFF. The CDR3 DNA is TGTGCCACGTCCGGGACAGCGAACACCGGGGAGCTGTTTTTT.

This sequence joins TRBV30 and TRBJ2-3; a possible D gene is TRBD1 (7 bases). Deletions cut 5 bases from V and 5 bases from J, with 14 bases between. The CDR3 consists of 13 residues. The germline V gene has CDR1 GTSNPN and CDR2 SVGIG (reference sequence). The CDR3 sequence is CAWGGTVRDTQYF. The CDR3 region has the DNA TGTGCCTGGGGAGGGACAGTCCGAGATACGCAGTATTTT.

The chain combines TRBV7-3 with TRBJ2-2; D ambiguous. V was cut by 5 bases and J by 8 bases, with 9 bases left in between. The CDR3 spans 12 residues. Germline CDR1 is SGHTA and CDR2 is FQGTGA. The CDR3 here is CASSVTRGELFF. The CDR3 region has the DNA TGTGCCAGCAGCGTGACAAGAGGGGAGCTGTTTTTT. The full variable domain, completed using reference TRBV7-3 and TRBJ2-2, is GAGVSQTPSNKVTEKGKYVELRCDPISGHTALYWYRQSLGQGPEFLIYFQGTGAADDSGLPNDRFFAVRPEGSVSTLKIQRTERGDSAVYLCASSVTRGELFFGEGSRLTVL.

The CDR3 sequence is CASSPPPTGPIQETQYF. CDR3 coding DNA: TGTGCCAGCTCACCGCCACCCACGGGACCCATACAAGAGACCCAGTACTTC. The chain employs TRBV18 and TRBJ2-5; D tentatively fits TRBD1 or TRBD2 (5 bases each). The CDR3 sequence is 17 residues long. V was cut by 3 bases and J by 2 bases, with 19 bases left in between. CDR1 and CDR2 (germline): KGHSH, LQKENI.

The chain links TRBV18 to TRBJ1-5, with no clear D. CDR1 and CDR2 from the germline V gene are KGHSH and LQKENI. The length of the CDR3 is 15 residues. V shed 2 bases and J shed 5 bases, with 13 bases lying between them. In DNA form, the CDR3 reads TGTGCCAGCTCACCAACGACGCCGACCGATCAGCCCCAGCATTTT. It specifies CASSPTTPTDQPQHF.

The CDR3 nucleotides read TGTGCCAGCAGCCAAGATTGGGCGGTTAGCCTAAATGAGCAGTTCTTC. As protein: CASSQDWAVSLNEQFF. This chain joins TRBV4-2 and TRBJ2-1; D uncertain. CDR3 length: 16 residues. The germline gives CDR1 LGHNA, CDR2 YNFKEQ. V lost 0 bases and J lost 7, with 16 bases in between.

V usage is TRBV27 and J usage is TRBJ1-2; 8 nucleotides align to TRBD1. CDR3 length equals 17 residues. Germline V gives CDR1 MNHEY, CDR2 SMNVEV (reference sequence). J gave up 2 bases and V 1 base, and 9 bases lay outside the gene matches. The CDR3 protein is CASSLLTGTGLNYGYTF. In DNA form, the CDR3 reads TGTGCCAGCAGTTTATTGACTGGGACAGGACTGAACTATGGCTACACCTTC.